One and the same sample provided the 4 T cell receptor beta chains below, sequenced in a study of shared clonotypes between healthy human individuals. The assay was immunoSEQ multiplex PCR, and TCRdb's table has in-frame clones only and misses some. The table lists some 1,100,000 clones, about 80% of them singletons. Input material: memory CD4+ T cells from PBMCs. The subset: CD45RA-negative fraction. The receptors originated from a man aged 18 to 29 in good health. Some clones in this sample may be carry-over from other donors' samples.

This chain joins TRBV28 and TRBJ1-2; D possibly corresponds to TRBD1 (5 bases). The CDR3 loop spans 15 amino acids. Between the trimmed V and J ends, which lost 3 bases and 9 bases, there was a span of 20 bases. Germline V lookup: CDR1 MDHEN, CDR2 SYDVKM. This CDR3 is CASSFSPIQGGSYTF. The CDR3 nucleotides read TGTGCCAGCAGTTTCAGCCCGATCCAGGGTGGAAGCTACACCTTC.

V usage is TRBV27 and J usage is TRBJ2-1, with 8 bases that match TRBD1. CDR1 is MNHEY and CDR2 is SMNVEV in the germline V gene (reference sequence). Trimming at V came to 6 bases and at J to 7 bases, leaving 2 bases not matched to a gene. The CDR3 extends over 12 amino acids. CDR3 sequence: CASRNRGNEQFF. CDR3 nucleotides: TGTGCCAGCAGGAACAGGGGGAATGAGCAGTTCTTC.

V and J are TRBV4-1 and TRBJ2-1, with D possibly TRBD2 on 6 matching bases. Trimming left V 2 bases short and J 3 bases short, with 17 bases between. CDR1 and CDR2 (germline): MGHRA, YSYEKL. This CDR3 is 17 amino acids long. CDR3 DNA: TGCGCCAGCAGCCAACTGGACTATCCCAGAAGCTACAATGAGCAGTTCTTC. Amino acid sequence: CASSQLDYPRSYNEQFF.

J is TRBJ2-7 and V is TRBV6-6; D gene ambiguous. V was cut by 5 bases and J by 3 bases, with 5 bases left in between. The CDR3 has 11 amino acids. Germline CDR1 and CDR2: MNHNY and SVGAGI (reference sequence). The CDR3 here is CASSQIYEQYF. The CDR3 DNA reads TGTGCCAGCAGTCAGATCTACGAGCAGTACTTC.